These 23 T cell receptor beta chains were all obtained from the same sample, sequenced in a study of identical twins. Each CDR3 protein gets one entry after TCRdb re-called the 5' RACE reads with MiXCR. This sample has 650,000 to 750,000 distinct CDR3 sequences, with less than 25% found just once. This same sample was also part of a study on T cells expressing NK-cell markers.

The sample taken for sequencing was PBMCs. These receptors originate from a woman younger than 35 in good health.

This clonotype was observed a handful of times. The J gene is TRBJ2-7, the V gene TRBV27; tentative D call: TRBD1 (6 bases). Per germline, CDR1 MNHEY and CDR2 SMNVEV (reference sequence). V was shortened by 6 bases and J by 3 bases, with 18 bases between the two germline ends. The CDR3 length is 15 residues. The chain's CDR3 is CASRGSGTIRYEQYF. The CDR3, as DNA: TGTGCCAGCAGGGGGTCCGGGACAATTCGCTACGAGCAGTACTTC.

This clonotype occurred many times. The V call is TRBV11-2, the J call TRBJ2-1, with D uncertain. The CDR3 length is 12 residues. The germline V gene has CDR1 SGHAT and CDR2 FQNNGV. The V end was cut by 3 bases, the J end by 7 bases, with 7 bases between. CDR3 coding DNA: TGTGCCAGCAGCTTGGGGAAAAATGAGCAGTTCTTC. This codes for CASSLGKNEQFF.

This clonotype appeared a single time. The DNA of the CDR3 is TGCGCCAGCAGCTTTACAGGGTACCCCGACCAAGAGACCCAGTACTTC. Amino acid sequence: CASSFTGYPDQETQYF. This rearrangement joins TRBV5-1 to TRBJ2-5, with D maybe TRBD1 (6 bases). The V gene's germline CDR1 is SGHRS and CDR2 YFSETQ. V shed 2 bases and J shed 0 bases, with 14 bases lying between them. The CDR3 totals 16 residues.

This clonotype has more than one count but fewer than ten. The V call is TRBV5-1, the J call TRBJ2-1; 7 bases match TRBD2. The CDR3 consists of 15 residues. The junction had 9 bases not matched to a gene; V was cut back by 7 bases and J by 2 bases. Germline assignment: CDR1 SGHRS and CDR2 YFSETQ. This chain's CDR3 is CASGQAGRTYNEQFF. CDR3 DNA sequence: TGCGCCAGCGGACAAGCGGGGAGGACCTACAATGAGCAGTTCTTC.

The chain is built from TRBV2 and TRBJ2-7; TRBD1 might be the D (6 bases). V was shortened by 3 bases and J by 3 bases, with 15 bases between the two germline ends. CDR1 and CDR2 (germline): SNHLY, FYNNEI. CDR3 length: 15 amino acids. The CDR3 sequence is CASSESIGRGYEQYF. DNA of the CDR3: TGTGCCAGCAGTGAGTCTATTGGCAGGGGCTACGAGCAGTACTTC.

The chain joins TRBV7-3 to TRBJ2-3; no clear D. The CDR3 sequence is 14 residues long. Germline V CDR1 and CDR2: SGHTA, FQGTGA. Trimming took 3 bases from V and 1 from J, leaving 8 bases between them. CDR3 coding DNA: TGTGCCAGCAGCTTTTTTCCTGGCACAGATACGCAGTATTTT. It is translated as CASSFFPGTDTQYF.

The chain carries TRBV9 and TRBJ2-1, with TRBD2 matching over 11 bases. V dropped 0 bases and J dropped 6; count of bases not matched to a gene: 8. From germline, CDR1 is SGDLS and CDR2 YYNGEE. CDR3 size: 17 residues. The CDR3 nucleotides are TGTGCCAGCAGCGTAGCGACCCTAGCGGGGGGTCGCAATGAGCAGTTCTTC. Translation gives CASSVATLAGGRNEQFF.

V gene TRBV20-1 combines with J gene TRBJ2-7, with a tentative D call TRBD2 (6 bases). V gave up 1 base and J gave up 1 base, with 11 bases separating them. Looked up from germline, CDR1 is DFQATT and CDR2 is SNEGSKA (reference sequence). The CDR3 has 14 amino acids. In DNA, the CDR3 is TGCAGTGCTAGAGGGCTAGCGAAGTCCTACGAGCAGTACTTC. As protein: CSARGLAKSYEQYF.

The chain employs TRBV7-9 and TRBJ2-5; 8 positions agree with TRBD2. Germline CDR1 SEHNR, CDR2 FQNEAQ (reference sequence). This CDR3 is 16 amino acids long. V trimming: 2 bases; J trimming: 2 bases; junction bases outside the gene matches: 7. Here the CDR3 reads CASSLLLAGLQETQYF. The CDR3 DNA reads TGTGCCAGCAGCTTATTGCTAGCGGGCCTACAAGAGACCCAGTACTTC.

This clonotype was recorded a few times. The chain recombines TRBV10-3 with TRBJ1-6; D is uncertain. The CDR3 length is 16 residues. V was shortened by 0 bases and J by 6 bases, with 12 bases between the two germline ends. Germline values: CDR1 ENHRY, CDR2 SYGVKD. CDR3 sequence reads: CAISESGVGVNSPLHF. CDR3 nucleotide sequence: TGTGCCATCAGTGAGTCTGGGGTCGGGGTTAATTCACCCCTCCACTTT.

There are a few counts of this clonotype. The rearrangement links TRBV7-9 to TRBJ1-6, with 7 bases aligning to TRBD1. The CDR3 covers 15 residues. With 5 bases clipped from V and 5 bases from J, the junction kept 6 bases outside the gene matches. The germline V gene has CDR1 SEHNR and CDR2 FQNEAQ (reference sequence). The CDR3 DNA reads TGTGCCAGCAGCCCGGGGACAGCTAATAATTCACCCCTCCACTTT. Its translation is CASSPGTANNSPLHF.

The chain carries TRBV5-1 and TRBJ1-1; 11 bases map to TRBD1. CDR1 is SGHRS and CDR2 is YFSETQ in the germline V gene. J was trimmed by 1 base and V by 0 bases; bases with no gene match: 2. This CDR3 has 16 residues. CDR3 nucleotide sequence: TGCGCCAGCAGCTTGGGGACAGGGGGCCGGAACACTGAAGCTTTCTTT. Its translation: CASSLGTGGRNTEAFF. Looking up the rest from reference TRBV5-1 and TRBJ1-1 gives the full variable domain: KAGVTQTPRYLIKTRGQQVTLSCSPISGHRSVSWYQQTPGQGLQFLFEYFSETQRNKGNFPGRFSGRQFSNSRSEMNVSTLELGDSALYLCASSLGTGGRNTEAFFGQGTRLTVV.

The V gene is TRBV18, the J gene TRBJ2-1; no definite D call. The V end lost 2 bases, the J end lost 0 bases, and 8 bases lay between the germline ends. CDR3 length equals 15 residues. Germline values: CDR1 KGHSH, CDR2 LQKENI. The CDR3 bases are TGTGCCAGCTCACCATCTAGGAGCTCCTACAATGAGCAGTTCTTC. Translated, it gives CASSPSRSSYNEQFF.

This clonotype was counted at least ten times. The chain combines TRBV11-2 with TRBJ2-2; TRBD2 agrees at 12 bases. CDR1 and CDR2 from the germline V gene are SGHAT and FQNNGV. Germline trimming cut 0 bases from V and 6 bases from J; bases unmatched to any gene: 8. This CDR3 has 18 residues. The DNA of the CDR3 is TGTGCCAGCAGCTTAGATTTGACTAGCGGGAGTCCGGCCGGGGAGCTGTTTTTT. Translating gives CASSLDLTSGSPAGELFF.

Ten or more counts support this clonotype. The V call is TRBV12-3 or TRBV12-4, the J call TRBJ2-5; weak D call: TRBD1 (6 bases). The CDR3 contains 13 residues. The germline V and J ends were trimmed by 3 bases and 3 bases, with 8 bases remaining between them. The CDR3 nucleotides are TGTGCCAGCAGTTTCAGGGGCGAAGAGACCCAGTACTTC. Amino acids: CASSFRGEETQYF.

In this sample, this clonotype turned up a few times. This chain connects TRBV10-3 to TRBJ2-7; TRBD1 agrees at 7 bases. The CDR3 is made up of 13 amino acids. J gave up 2 bases and V 10 bases, and 8 bases lay outside the gene matches. Germline CDR1 ENHRY, CDR2 SYGVKD. The CDR3 loop is CATTRDRTYEQYF. The CDR3 DNA reads TGTGCCACCACCCGGGACAGAACCTACGAGCAGTACTTC.

This clonotype was observed a few times. The rearrangement links TRBV5-4 to TRBJ1-5, with a possible D match to TRBD1 (5 bases). The V and J ends lost 1 base and 2 bases respectively, with 22 bases between them. The CDR3 runs to 19 residues. In germline, CDR1 is SGHNT, CDR2 YYREEE (reference sequence). The CDR3 sequence: CASSLSLARARMGNQPQHF. The DNA for the CDR3 is TGTGCCAGCAGCTTGAGTCTTGCCAGGGCCCGTATGGGCAATCAGCCCCAGCATTTT.

The V gene is TRBV12-3 or TRBV12-4, the J gene TRBJ1-1; the D gene is possibly TRBD1 (5 bases). The CDR3 consists of 15 residues. Trimming left V 6 bases short and J 1 base short, with 15 bases between. CDR3 in amino acids: CASRGTRQKNTEAFF. The CDR3 DNA reads TGTGCCAGCAGGGGTACGAGACAGAAGAACACTGAAGCTTTCTTT.

V usage is TRBV3-1 and J usage is TRBJ2-7; D possibly corresponds to TRBD1 (5 bases). V was clipped by 1 base and J by 6 bases, with 7 bases between them. The CDR3 sequence is 12 residues long. CDR1 is LGHDT and CDR2 is YNNKEL in the germline V gene (reference sequence). Written as DNA, the CDR3 is TGTGCCAGCAGCCAAGGGCAGGGCGAGCAGTACTTC. Its protein product is CASSQGQGEQYF.

The sample holds a few counts of this clonotype. The genes are TRBV7-3 and TRBJ2-7; TRBD1 agrees at 7 bases. CDR1 is SGHTA and CDR2 is FQGTGA in the germline V gene. CDR3 length: 14 residues. V trimming: 2 bases; J trimming: 6 bases; junction bases outside the gene matches: 7. CDR3 loop: CASSLGDSGREQYF. Written as DNA, the CDR3 is TGTGCCAGCAGCTTAGGGGACAGTGGGCGCGAGCAGTACTTC.

There are many counts of this clonotype. The chain joins TRBV3-1 to TRBJ2-1, with D perhaps matching TRBD2 (6 bases). Germline CDR1 LGHDT, CDR2 YNNKEL (reference sequence). Trimming took off 4 bases at V and 9 bases at J, with 13 bases between the two ends. The CDR3 has 13 amino acids. This chain's CDR3 is CASSRGGAGEQFF. The CDR3 region has the DNA TGTGCCAGCAGCCGTGGAGGGGCAGGTGAGCAGTTCTTC.

This rearrangement joins TRBV6-1 to TRBJ2-6; 7 bases align to TRBD1. The germline CDR1 and CDR2 sequences are MNHNS and SASEGT. V shed 10 bases, J shed 0 bases, and the junction held 9 bases outside the gene matches. The length of the CDR3 is 16 residues. The CDR3 here is CAIRNRGYSGANVLTF. The CDR3 DNA sequence: TGTGCCATCCGGAACAGGGGTTACTCTGGGGCCAACGTCCTGACTTTC.

The rearrangement uses TRBV5-1 and TRBJ1-6; no clear D gene. Germline V lookup: CDR1 SGHRS, CDR2 YFSETQ. V lost 4 bases, J lost 4 bases, and 6 bases lay in between. CDR3 length equals 13 residues. The CDR3 here is CASSKVYNSPLHF. The CDR3 DNA is TGCGCCAGCAGCAAGGTTTATAATTCACCCCTCCACTTT.